Listed here are 25 T cell receptor beta chains from one sample, sequenced in a study of OX40 agonist ivuxolimab in advanced cancers. The repertoire was sequenced with immunoSEQ multiplex PCR; TCRdb's copy has only in-frame clones and lacks some. The data contain 55,000 to 80,000 clones, 91% of them singletons. The sample was CD4+ or CD8+ T cells sorted from blood, taken in a trial of the OX40 agonist ivuxolimab. These receptor sequences come from an adult with an advanced solid tumor such as melanoma, head and neck, liver or kidney cancer.

Written as DNA, the CDR3 is TGTGCCAGCAGCCCCTCCAGAGGGGTGAGCAATCAGCCCCAGCATTTT. It encodes CASSPSRGVSNQPQHF. This sequence joins TRBV7-8 and TRBJ1-5; D possibly corresponds to TRBD1 (5 bases). There are 16 residues in the CDR3. Looked up from germline, CDR1 is SGHVS and CDR2 is FQNEAQ. With 5 bases removed from V and 1 base from J, the gap between germline ends came to 15 bases.

This rearrangement joins TRBV7-9 to TRBJ1-2; 8 bases map to TRBD1. Germline CDR1 and CDR2: SEHNR and FQNEAQ (reference sequence). The ends lost 1 base at V and 4 bases at J; junction bases unmatched: 17. CDR3 length equals 19 residues. CDR3: CASSLGFMGGQVNFYGYTF. In nucleotides, the CDR3 is TGTGCCAGCAGCTTAGGTTTTATGGGGGGACAGGTGAACTTCTATGGCTACACCTTC.

CDR3 loop: CASSAPTRLAGGSSYNEQFF. CDR3 sequence (DNA): TGTGCCAGCAGTGCGCCTACAAGGCTAGCGGGAGGGAGCTCCTACAATGAGCAGTTCTTC. V is TRBV28 and J is TRBJ2-1; 12 nucleotides align to TRBD2. CDR3 size: 20 residues. The germline gives CDR1 MDHEN, CDR2 SYDVKM. With 5 bases clipped from V and 0 bases from J, the junction kept 14 bases outside the gene matches.

This rearrangement joins TRBV29-1 to TRBJ2-7; perhaps TRBD2 as D (7 bases). The CDR3 contains 14 residues. Trimming removed 6 bases at V and 0 bases at J, with 15 bases between. The germline CDR1 and CDR2 sequences are SQVTM and ANQGSEA. DNA for the CDR3: TGCAGCGTCCTAGTGGGGGGGCCCTCCTACGAGCAGTACTTC. This translates into CSVLVGGPSYEQYF.

The chain couples TRBV5-4 to TRBJ2-7; no clear D gene. CDR3 length: 12 amino acids. Germline V CDR1 and CDR2: SGHNT, YYREEE (reference sequence). Trimming cost V 5 bases and J 10 bases, with 16 bases left between them. This CDR3 is CASSHPSSLQYF. The CDR3 nucleotides read TGTGCCAGCAGTCACCCATCGAGCCTCCAGTACTTC.

The chain employs TRBV5-1 and TRBJ1-6; 8 positions agree with TRBD1. The CDR3 has 16 residues. The germline V gene encodes CDR1 SGHRS and CDR2 YFSETQ. Germline trimming cut 4 bases from V and 10 bases from J; bases unmatched to any gene: 13. CDR3 in DNA: TGCGCCAGCAGCCAGACCCGGACAGGGAGGGACTCACCCCTCCACTTT. Protein product: CASSQTRTGRDSPLHF.

The V call is TRBV11-2, the J call TRBJ2-2; no reliable D call. Looked up from germline, CDR1 is SGHAT and CDR2 is FQNNGV. V lost 1 base and J lost 1, with 7 bases in between. This CDR3 is built from 15 residues. The CDR3 region has the DNA TGTGCCAGCAGCTTAGTAATGGGGAACACCGGGGAGCTGTTTTTT. Its protein is CASSLVMGNTGELFF. The full variable domain, completed using reference TRBV11-2 and TRBJ2-2, is EAGVAQSPRYKIIEKRQSVAFWCNPISGHATLYWYQQILGQGPKLLIQFQNNGVVDDSQLPKDRFSAERLKGVDSTLKIQPAKLEDSAVYLCASSLVMGNTGELFFGEGSRLTVL.

The J gene is TRBJ2-5, the V gene TRBV7-8; 11 bases fit TRBD2. The J call may not be correct, given that the DNA end is closer to TRBJ2-7. Germline V gene lookup returns CDR1 SGHVS and CDR2 FQNEAQ. This CDR3 comprises 14 residues. The CDR3 coding sequence is TGTGCCAGCAGCACAGGACTAGCGGGCTACGAGCAGTACTTC. The encoded protein is CASSTGLAGYEQYF.

V is TRBV2 and J is TRBJ2-1; 7 bases fit TRBD2. Germline lookup yields CDR1 SNHLY and CDR2 FYNNEI. The V gene end was trimmed by 1 base and the J gene end by 2 bases; junction bases not matched to a gene: 14. CDR3 size: 19 residues. The CDR3 region has the DNA TGTGCCAGCAGTGAAGTCGGTAGCGGGCGACTAACGGCCTACAATGAGCAGTTCTTC. Residues: CASSEVGSGRLTAYNEQFF.

The gene calls are TRBV27 and TRBJ1-1; 7 bases agree with TRBD1. Per germline, CDR1 MNHEY and CDR2 SMNVEV (reference sequence). The CDR3 is 13 residues long. The V gene end was trimmed by 8 bases and the J gene end by 3 bases; junction bases not matched to a gene: 6. CDR3 loop: CASRIQGDTEAFF. The CDR3 DNA sequence: TGTGCCAGCCGAATTCAGGGGGACACTGAAGCTTTCTTT.

The rearrangement uses TRBV5-1 and TRBJ2-1; 12 bases are a match to TRBD2. After removal of 0 bases from V and 9 bases from J, the junction contained 7 bases not matched to a gene. The CDR3 loop spans 16 amino acids. CDR1 is SGHRS, CDR2 YFSETQ, per germline. The CDR3 loop reads CASSLVTSGSRVEQFF. Written as DNA, the CDR3 is TGCGCCAGCAGCTTGGTGACTAGCGGGAGTAGAGTTGAGCAGTTCTTC.

This clone was seen just once. J is TRBJ2-1 and V is TRBV10-3; a possible D gene is TRBD1 (6 bases). The CDR3 is 14 amino acids. Germline loops: CDR1 ENHRY, CDR2 SYGVKD. V was pared by 5 bases and J by 0 bases, with 8 bases between. In DNA form, the CDR3 reads TGTGCCATCAGTAGGGGGAGCTCCTACAATGAGCAGTTCTTC. Translation gives CAISRGSSYNEQFF.

The chain recombines TRBV2 with TRBJ1-3, with D possibly being TRBD1 (6 bases). This CDR3 is 16 amino acids long. CDR1 is SNHLY and CDR2 is FYNNEI in the germline V gene. V lost 3 bases and J lost 3, with 15 bases in between. DNA of the CDR3: TGTGCCAGCAGTGATTCGGGGGCCTATCTTGGAAACACCATATATTTT. It is translated as CASSDSGAYLGNTIYF. The whole variable domain, filled in from reference TRBV2 and TRBJ1-3, reads EPEVTQTPSHQVTQMGQEVILRCVPISNHLYFYWYRQILGQKVEFLVSFYNNEISEKSEIFDDQFSVERPDGSNFTLKIRSTKLEDSAMYFCASSDSGAYLGNTIYFGEGSWLTVV.

The CDR3 nucleotides are TGTGCCTGTACCGGGACTCCGGGGGGCAATCAGCCCCAGCATTTT. Its translation is CACTGTPGGNQPQHF. The chain has TRBV30 and TRBJ1-5; TRBD1 is a possible D gene (5 bases). The CDR3 consists of 15 residues. The ends were cut back, 6 bases at V and 2 bases at J, with 17 bases in the middle. Germline V lookup: CDR1 GTSNPN, CDR2 SVGIG (reference sequence).

The rearrangement uses TRBV5-1 and TRBJ2-1; possibly TRBD2 for D (5 bases). The V and J ends lost 4 bases and 0 bases respectively, with 11 bases between them. The CDR3 contains 15 residues. Germline assignment: CDR1 SGHRS and CDR2 YFSETQ. The CDR3 coding sequence is TGCGCCAGCAGCGTTCAGCGGAGCTCCTACAATGAGCAGTTCTTC. This codes for CASSVQRSSYNEQFF.

This rearrangement joins TRBV29-1 to TRBJ2-3; D is ambiguous. Germline lookup yields CDR1 SQVTM and CDR2 ANQGSEA. There are 11 residues in the CDR3. Deletions cut 8 bases from V and 3 bases from J, with 9 bases between. The CDR3 spells CSLQITDTQYF. The DNA of the CDR3 is TGCAGCTTACAGATAACAGATACGCAGTATTTT.

J is TRBJ2-1 and V is TRBV11-2; 14 bases match TRBD2. V trimming: 5 bases; J trimming: 0 bases; junction bases outside the gene matches: 6. The CDR3 is made up of 18 amino acids. In germline, CDR1 is SGHAT, CDR2 FQNNGV. DNA for the CDR3: TGTGCCAGCAGCCGCGGGACTAGCGGGAGTAGCTCCTACAATGAGCAGTTCTTC. Translating gives CASSRGTSGSSSYNEQFF.

The chain recombines TRBV7-3 with TRBJ2-3; 9 bases map to TRBD2. The V gene's germline CDR1 is SGHTA and CDR2 FQGTGA. This CDR3 comprises 16 residues. Trimming removed 4 bases from V and 4 bases from J; junction bases left unmatched: 9. The chain's CDR3 is CASSSNSGRFADTQYF. The CDR3 bases are TGTGCCAGCAGCTCGAATAGCGGGAGATTCGCAGATACGCAGTATTTT.

V is TRBV5-6 and J is TRBJ2-2; TRBD2 aligns across 12 bases. CDR1 is SGHDT, CDR2 YYEEEE, per germline. The CDR3 consists of 17 residues. J was trimmed by 2 bases and V by 5 bases; bases with no gene match: 7. CDR3 bases: TGTGCCAGCAGTAGACCGACTAGCGGGGGTAACACCGGGGAGCTGTTTTTT. Amino acids: CASSRPTSGGNTGELFF.

This clone has a single count. The chain uses TRBV29-1 and TRBJ2-7; 9 bases match TRBD2. The germline V gene has CDR1 SQVTM and CDR2 ANQGSEA. This CDR3 has 14 amino acids. The junction had 6 bases not matched to a gene; V was cut back by 4 bases and J by 2 bases. CDR3 amino acids: CSVAPGLAAYEQYF. As DNA, the CDR3 is TGCAGCGTTGCCCCGGGACTAGCAGCCTACGAGCAGTACTTC.

This rearrangement joins TRBV19 to TRBJ1-5; 8 nucleotides align to TRBD1. The CDR3 extends over 14 amino acids. Losses at the gene ends were 5 bases for V and 11 bases for J; bases not matched to a gene: 11. In germline, CDR1 is LNHDA, CDR2 SQIVND (reference sequence). CDR3 sequence: CASSSDRGRGAQHF. The CDR3 nucleotides read TGTGCCAGTAGTTCAGACAGGGGAAGGGGAGCCCAGCATTTT.

CDR3 DNA: TGTGCCAGCAGCTTAATCTCGCAGGAGCAGTACTTC. Amino acid sequence: CASSLISQEQYF. J is TRBJ2-7 and V is TRBV7-9; D remains unclear. CDR3 length: 12 amino acids. Germline V CDR1 and CDR2: SEHNR, FQNEAQ (reference sequence). Trimming took off 2 bases at V and 7 bases at J, with 9 bases between the two ends. The full variable domain, completed using reference TRBV7-9 and TRBJ2-7, is DTGVSQNPRHKITKRGQNVTFRCDPISEHNRLYWYRQTLGQGPEFLTYFQNEAQLEKSRLLSDRFSAERPKGSFSTLEIQRTEQGDSAMYLCASSLISQEQYFGPGTRLTVT.

A few counts support this clone. This chain uses TRBV7-3 with TRBJ1-1; D gene unclear. V was cut by 2 bases and J by 0 bases, with 4 bases left in between. The CDR3 loop spans 13 amino acids. The germline V gene encodes CDR1 SGHTA and CDR2 FQGTGA. The CDR3 reads CASSLFMNTEAFF. CDR3 DNA: TGTGCCAGCAGCTTATTCATGAACACTGAAGCTTTCTTT.

The rearrangement links TRBV4-1 to TRBJ1-1; TRBD1 is a possible D gene (5 bases). Trimming removed 0 bases from V and 3 bases from J, with 17 bases in between. Germline loops: CDR1 MGHRA, CDR2 YSYEKL. The CDR3 consists of 17 residues. CDR3 region: CASSQDQIVREDTEAFF. DNA of the CDR3: TGCGCCAGCAGCCAAGATCAAATCGTCAGGGAAGACACTGAAGCTTTCTTT.

The V and J genes are TRBV29-1 and TRBJ1-5; 8 bases are shared with TRBD1. The CDR3 is made up of 12 amino acids. Germline CDR1 reads SQVTM; CDR2 reads ANQGSEA. With 6 bases clipped from V and 5 bases from J, the junction kept 3 bases outside the gene matches. In DNA, the CDR3 is TGCAGCGTGGCGACAGGGGATCAGCCCCAGCATTTT. The encoded protein is CSVATGDQPQHF.